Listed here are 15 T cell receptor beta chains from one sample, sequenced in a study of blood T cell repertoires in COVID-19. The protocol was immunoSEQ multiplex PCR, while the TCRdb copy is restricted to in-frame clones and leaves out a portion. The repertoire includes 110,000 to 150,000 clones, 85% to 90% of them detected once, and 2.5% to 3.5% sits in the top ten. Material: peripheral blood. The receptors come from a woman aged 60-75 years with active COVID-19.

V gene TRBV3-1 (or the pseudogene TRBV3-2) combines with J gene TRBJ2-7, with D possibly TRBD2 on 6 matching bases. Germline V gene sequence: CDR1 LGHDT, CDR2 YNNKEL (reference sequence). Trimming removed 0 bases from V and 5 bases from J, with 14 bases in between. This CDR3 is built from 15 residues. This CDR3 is CASSQDAGRRNEQYF. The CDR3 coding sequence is TGTGCCAGCAGCCAAGATGCGGGGCGGAGGAACGAGCAGTACTTC.

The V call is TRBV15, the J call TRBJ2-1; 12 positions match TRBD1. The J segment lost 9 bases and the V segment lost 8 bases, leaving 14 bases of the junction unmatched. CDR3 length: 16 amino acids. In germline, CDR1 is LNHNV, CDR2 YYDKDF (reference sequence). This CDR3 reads CATLAGTGGFGPEQFF. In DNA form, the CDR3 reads TGTGCCACCCTGGCCGGGACAGGGGGCTTTGGGCCTGAGCAGTTCTTC.

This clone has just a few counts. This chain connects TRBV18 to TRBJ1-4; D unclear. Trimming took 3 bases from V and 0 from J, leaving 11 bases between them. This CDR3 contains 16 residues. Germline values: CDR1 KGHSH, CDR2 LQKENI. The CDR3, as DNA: TGTGCCAGCTCACCGCAGGCGGGAACAACTAATGAAAAACTGTTTTTT. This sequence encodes CASSPQAGTTNEKLFF.

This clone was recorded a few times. CDR3 in DNA: TGTGCCAGTAGTATAGGGGGCCGGAGCCTCTCAGCCCAGCATTTT. This gives the protein CASSIGGRSLSAQHF. V usage is TRBV19 and J usage is TRBJ1-5, with D possibly matching TRBD1 (5 bases). CDR3 length equals 15 residues. Germline V CDR1 and CDR2: LNHDA, SQIVND (reference sequence). V lost 1 base to trimming and J lost 11 bases, with 18 bases between them.

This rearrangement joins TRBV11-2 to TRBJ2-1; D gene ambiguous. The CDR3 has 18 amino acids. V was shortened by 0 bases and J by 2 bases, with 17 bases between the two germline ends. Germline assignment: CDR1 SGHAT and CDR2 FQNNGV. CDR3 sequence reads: CASSLDPLSRSAYNEQFF. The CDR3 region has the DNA TGTGCCAGCAGCTTAGATCCCCTTAGCCGCAGTGCCTACAATGAGCAGTTCTTC.

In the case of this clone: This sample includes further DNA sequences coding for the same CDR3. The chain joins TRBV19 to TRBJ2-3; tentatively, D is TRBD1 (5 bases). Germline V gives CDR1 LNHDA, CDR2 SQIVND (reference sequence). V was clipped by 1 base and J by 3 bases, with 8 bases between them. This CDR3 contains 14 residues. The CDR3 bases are TGTGCCAGTAGTATAGGCCAGGGAACAGATACGCAGTATTTT. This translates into CASSIGQGTDTQYF.

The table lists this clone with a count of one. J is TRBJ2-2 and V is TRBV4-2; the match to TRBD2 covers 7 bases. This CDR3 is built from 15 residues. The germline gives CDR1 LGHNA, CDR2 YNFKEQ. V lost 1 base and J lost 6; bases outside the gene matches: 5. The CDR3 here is CASSQVFGGAGELFF. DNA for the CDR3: TGTGCCAGCAGCCAAGTCTTTGGGGGGGCCGGGGAGCTGTTTTTT.

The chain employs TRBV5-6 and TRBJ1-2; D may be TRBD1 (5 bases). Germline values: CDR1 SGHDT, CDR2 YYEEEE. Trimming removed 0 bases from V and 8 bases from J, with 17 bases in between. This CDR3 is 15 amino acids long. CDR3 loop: CASSLGFGAREGYTF. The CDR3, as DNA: TGTGCCAGCAGCTTGGGGTTCGGGGCGCGGGAAGGCTACACCTTC.

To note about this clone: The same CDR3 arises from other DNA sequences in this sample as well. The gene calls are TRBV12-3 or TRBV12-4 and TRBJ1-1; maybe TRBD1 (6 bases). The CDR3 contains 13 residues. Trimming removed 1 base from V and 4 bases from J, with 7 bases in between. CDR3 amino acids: CASSLDRATEAFF. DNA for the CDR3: TGTGCCAGCAGTTTAGACAGGGCCACTGAAGCTTTCTTT.

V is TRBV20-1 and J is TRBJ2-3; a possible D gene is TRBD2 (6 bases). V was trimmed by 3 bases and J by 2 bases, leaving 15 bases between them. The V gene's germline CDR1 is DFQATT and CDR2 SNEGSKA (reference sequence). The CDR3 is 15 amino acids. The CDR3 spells CSASWGGAPTDTQYF. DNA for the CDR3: TGCAGTGCTAGTTGGGGAGGAGCCCCCACAGATACGCAGTATTTT.

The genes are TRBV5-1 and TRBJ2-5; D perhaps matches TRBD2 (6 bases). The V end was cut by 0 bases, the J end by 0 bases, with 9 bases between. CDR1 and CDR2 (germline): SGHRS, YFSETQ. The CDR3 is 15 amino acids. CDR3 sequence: CASSLGPSDQETQYF. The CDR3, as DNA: TGCGCCAGCAGCTTGGGGCCTAGCGACCAAGAGACCCAGTACTTC.

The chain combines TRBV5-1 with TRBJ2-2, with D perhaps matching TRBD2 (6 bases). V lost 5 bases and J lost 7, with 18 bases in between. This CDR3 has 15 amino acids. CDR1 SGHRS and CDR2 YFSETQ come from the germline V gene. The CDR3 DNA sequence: TGCGCCAGCAGTGAGACGGGACTTTCCGTCGGGGAGCTGTTTTTT. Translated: CASSETGLSVGELFF.

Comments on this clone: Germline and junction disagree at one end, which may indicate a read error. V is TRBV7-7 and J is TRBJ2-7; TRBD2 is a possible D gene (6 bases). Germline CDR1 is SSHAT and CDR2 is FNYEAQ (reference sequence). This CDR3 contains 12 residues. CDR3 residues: CRRGSHYYEQYF. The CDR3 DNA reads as TGCCGCCGGGGGTCTCACTACTACGAGCAGTACTTC.

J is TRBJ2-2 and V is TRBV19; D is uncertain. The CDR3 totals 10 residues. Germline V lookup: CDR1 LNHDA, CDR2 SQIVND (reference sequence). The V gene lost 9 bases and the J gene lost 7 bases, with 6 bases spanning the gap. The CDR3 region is CASGGGELFF. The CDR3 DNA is TGTGCCAGCGGTGGCGGGGAGCTGTTTTTT.

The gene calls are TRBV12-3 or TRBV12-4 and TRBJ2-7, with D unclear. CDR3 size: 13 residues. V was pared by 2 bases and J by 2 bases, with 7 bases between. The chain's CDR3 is CASSLNSAYEQYF. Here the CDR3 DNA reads TGTGCCAGCAGTTTAAACTCTGCCTACGAGCAGTACTTC.